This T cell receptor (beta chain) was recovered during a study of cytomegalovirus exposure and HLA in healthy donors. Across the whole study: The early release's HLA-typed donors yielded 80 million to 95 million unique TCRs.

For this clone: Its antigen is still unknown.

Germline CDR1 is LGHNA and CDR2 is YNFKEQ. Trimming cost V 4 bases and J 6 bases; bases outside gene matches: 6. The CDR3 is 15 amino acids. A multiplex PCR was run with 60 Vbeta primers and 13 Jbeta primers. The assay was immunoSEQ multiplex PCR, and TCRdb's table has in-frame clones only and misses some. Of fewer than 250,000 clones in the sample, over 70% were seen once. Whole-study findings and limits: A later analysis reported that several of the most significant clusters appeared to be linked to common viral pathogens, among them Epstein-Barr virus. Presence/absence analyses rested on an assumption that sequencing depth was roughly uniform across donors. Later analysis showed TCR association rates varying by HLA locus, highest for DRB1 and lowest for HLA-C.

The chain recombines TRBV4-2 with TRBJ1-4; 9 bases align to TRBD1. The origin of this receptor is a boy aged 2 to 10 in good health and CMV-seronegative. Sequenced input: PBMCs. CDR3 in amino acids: CASSLGTGPHEKLFF. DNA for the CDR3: TGTGCCAGCAGCCTGGGGACAGGGCCTCATGAAAAACTGTTTTTT.